The 18 T cell receptor beta chains reported below all come from one sample, sequenced in a study of blood T cell repertoires in COVID-19. The method was immunoSEQ multiplex PCR; TCRdb's version includes in-frame clones alone and lacks a portion of them. The data show roughly 320,000 clones, about nine tenths seen once. Material: peripheral blood. These receptors were obtained from a woman in her thirties with COVID-19, enrolled during active disease.

The CDR3 sequence is CASSETGRYEQYF. The CDR3, as DNA: TGTGCCAGCAGTGAGACAGGGAGGTACGAGCAGTACTTC. J is TRBJ2-7 and V is TRBV28; TRBD1 is a possible D gene (7 bases). The V end lost 5 bases, the J end lost 4 bases, and 12 bases lay between the germline ends. In germline, CDR1 is MDHEN, CDR2 SYDVKM. The CDR3 consists of 13 residues.

This sequence joins TRBV10-3 and TRBJ2-1, with TRBD2 matching 7 bases. The CDR3 runs to 14 residues. Per the germline V gene, CDR1 is ENHRY and CDR2 is SYGVKD. The V and J ends lost 5 bases and 1 base, in that order; junction bases with no gene match: 2. CDR3 sequence (DNA): TGTGCCATCAGTAATAGCGGGTCCTACAATGAGCAGTTCTTC. Translating gives CAISNSGSYNEQFF.

The J gene is TRBJ1-4, the V gene TRBV18; tentative D call: TRBD1 (5 bases). Germline assignment: CDR1 KGHSH and CDR2 LQKENI. V lost 2 bases, J lost 4 bases, and 11 bases lay in between. The CDR3 is made up of 15 amino acids. The DNA for the CDR3 is TGTGCCAGCTCACCAAGGCAGGGCCTTAATGAAAAACTGTTTTTT. It encodes CASSPRQGLNEKLFF. Variable domain in full (rest from reference TRBV18 and TRBJ1-4): NAGVMQNPRHLVRRRGQEARLRCSPMKGHSHVYWYRQLPEEGLKFMVYLQKENIIDESGMPKERFSAEFPKEGPSILRIQQVVRGDSAAYFCASSPRQGLNEKLFFGSGTQLSVL.

The rearrangement joins TRBV27 to TRBJ2-3, with a weak D call TRBD1 (6 bases). Germline V gives CDR1 MNHEY, CDR2 SMNVEV (reference sequence). V lost 5 bases and J 2 bases, leaving 8 bases between the germline ends. The CDR3 loop spans 13 amino acids. The DNA for the CDR3 is TGTGCCAGCAGTGGGACATCCACAGATACGCAGTATTTT. Amino acids: CASSGTSTDTQYF.

The gene calls are TRBV28 and TRBJ1-1; TRBD1 matches 8 bases. Germline V CDR1 and CDR2: MDHEN, SYDVKM. CDR3 length: 13 amino acids. The CDR3 DNA reads TGTGCTCATCAGGGGGCCAGGAACACTGAAGCTTTCTTT. This encodes CAHQGARNTEAFF.

CDR3 sequence reads: CASRGSTDTQYF. The CDR3 DNA is TGTGCCAGCCGAGGGAGCACAGATACGCAGTATTTT. The chain uses TRBV6-6 and TRBJ2-3, with a tentative D call TRBD2 (5 bases). Trimming left V 8 bases short and J 0 bases short, with 6 bases between. Germline-derived CDR1 and CDR2 are MNHNY and SVGAGI (reference sequence). This CDR3 region has 12 residues.

This clone was found a few times. This chain links TRBV2 with TRBJ1-6; weak D call: TRBD1 (5 bases). Between the trimmed V and J ends, which lost 5 bases and 0 bases, there was a span of 14 bases. The germline CDR1 and CDR2 sequences are SNHLY and FYNNEI. The CDR3 is 17 amino acids. CDR3 nucleotides: TGTGCCAGCAGTAACAGGAGGGGTAGCTCCTATAATTCACCCCTCCACTTT. It translates to CASSNRRGSSYNSPLHF.

This chain uses TRBV5-1 with TRBJ1-1, with D maybe TRBD1 (6 bases). Germline CDR1 reads SGHRS; CDR2 reads YFSETQ. There are 16 residues in the CDR3. Trimming took off 4 bases at V and 0 bases at J, with 16 bases between the two ends. CDR3 in amino acids: CASSTGQKGMNTEAFF. DNA for the CDR3: TGCGCCAGCAGCACCGGACAGAAAGGAATGAACACTGAAGCTTTCTTT.

The chain combines TRBV3-1 (or the pseudogene TRBV3-2) with TRBJ2-7, with D perhaps matching TRBD2 (6 bases). The V and J ends lost 5 bases and 6 bases respectively, with 14 bases between them. Germline-derived CDR1 and CDR2 are LGHDT and YNNKEL (reference sequence). The CDR3 loop spans 13 amino acids. The CDR3 here is CASSFLGGVEQYV. CDR3 sequence (DNA): TGTGCCAGCAGCTTCTTGGGCGGGGTCGAGCAGTACGTC.

The gene calls are TRBV4-1 and TRBJ1-2; the D gene is possibly TRBD1 (5 bases). Trimming pared 2 bases from V and 4 bases from J, leaving 5 bases between. This CDR3 is built from 12 residues. From germline, CDR1 is MGHRA and CDR2 YSYEKL. The CDR3 region is CASSQTGYGYTF. The CDR3 DNA is TGCGCCAGCAGCCAAACAGGCTATGGCTACACCTTC.

The chain has TRBV9 and TRBJ2-3; D call uncertain. V gave up 0 bases and J gave up 3 bases, with 5 bases separating them. Germline CDR1 is SGDLS and CDR2 is YYNGEE. The CDR3 runs to 13 residues. CDR3 sequence: CASSVGLTDTQYF. The CDR3 DNA reads as TGTGCCAGCAGCGTAGGTCTGACAGATACGCAGTATTTT.

This clone appeared a single time. Written as DNA, the CDR3 is TGTGCCAGCAGCCCGATCAGGGAGGCTAATGAAAAACTGTTTTTT. Its translation: CASSPIREANEKLFF. The chain links TRBV6-5 to TRBJ1-4, with D possibly TRBD1 on 5 matching bases. Germline values: CDR1 MNHEY, CDR2 SVGAGI. The CDR3 has 15 amino acids. The ends were cut back, 6 bases at V and 3 bases at J, with 14 bases in the middle.

The CDR3 reads CATSDPRTSNEKLFF. DNA of the CDR3: TGTGCCACCAGTGATCCTCGGACAAGTAATGAAAAACTGTTTTTT. V usage is TRBV24-1 and J usage is TRBJ1-4, with D maybe TRBD1 (5 bases). The CDR3 has 15 amino acids. V was cut by 3 bases and J by 4 bases, with 11 bases left in between. Germline V gene lookup returns CDR1 KGHDR and CDR2 SFDVKD.

The DNA of the CDR3 is TGTGCCAGCAGCTTCGGGGGGGCAGAGACCCAGTACTTC. Its translation is CASSFGGAETQYF. The chain recombines TRBV7-3 with TRBJ2-5, with TRBD2 matching 8 bases. The germline V gene has CDR1 SGHTA and CDR2 FQGTGA. This CDR3 is built from 13 residues. V lost 3 bases to trimming and J lost 4 bases; unmatched junction nucleotides: 1.

This clone has a handful of counts. This rearrangement joins TRBV12-2 to TRBJ2-7; TRBD1 is taken as the D call from the table, unchecked against the DNA. TRBV12-2 is a known pseudogene. There are 18 residues in the CDR3. The CDR3 sequence: CASRLGQGYKKNSYEQYF. The CDR3 coding sequence is TGTGCAAGTCGCTTAGGACAGGGCTACAAAAAAAATTCCTACGAGCAGTACTTC.

The chain links TRBV5-1 to TRBJ2-5, with 9 bases that match TRBD1. CDR1 and CDR2 (germline): SGHRS, YFSETQ. This CDR3 has 15 residues. V shed 4 bases, J shed 5 bases, and the junction held 9 bases outside the gene matches. The CDR3 protein is CASSIGTGNGETQYF. CDR3 DNA sequence: TGCGCCAGCAGCATCGGGACAGGGAATGGGGAGACCCAGTACTTC.

The chain couples TRBV9 to TRBJ2-2; possible D gene TRBD1, 5 bases. Germline lookup yields CDR1 SGDLS and CDR2 YYNGEE. This CDR3 comprises 16 residues. V was trimmed by 4 bases and J by 4 bases, leaving 17 bases between them. CDR3 nucleotides: TGTGCCAGCAGCCCCCCTCTAGGGCAGGGCACCGGGGAGCTGTTTTTT. This codes for CASSPPLGQGTGELFF.

The rearrangement links TRBV18 to TRBJ1-5, with a tentative D call TRBD1 (5 bases). Trimming shortened V by 2 bases and J by 1 base, and 6 bases separated the two germline ends. The CDR3 has 14 amino acids. CDR1 and CDR2 from the germline V gene are KGHSH and LQKENI. CDR3 DNA: TGTGCCAGCTCACCAGGGGGGAGCAATCAGCCCCAGCATTTT. This gives the protein CASSPGGSNQPQHF.